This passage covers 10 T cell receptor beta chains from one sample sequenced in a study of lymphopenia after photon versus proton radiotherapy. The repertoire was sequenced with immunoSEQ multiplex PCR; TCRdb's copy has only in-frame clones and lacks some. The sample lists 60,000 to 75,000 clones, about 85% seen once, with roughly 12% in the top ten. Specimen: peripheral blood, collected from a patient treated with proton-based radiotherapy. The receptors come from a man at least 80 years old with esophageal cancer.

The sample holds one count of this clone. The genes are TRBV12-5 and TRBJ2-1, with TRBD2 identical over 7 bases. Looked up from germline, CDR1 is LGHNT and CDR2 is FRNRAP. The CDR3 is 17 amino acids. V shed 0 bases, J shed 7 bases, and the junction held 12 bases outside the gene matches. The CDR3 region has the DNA TGTGCTAGTGGTTTGGTACGGGTAAAGGAACTAGCGAATGAGCAGTTCTTC. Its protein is CASGLVRVKELANEQFF.

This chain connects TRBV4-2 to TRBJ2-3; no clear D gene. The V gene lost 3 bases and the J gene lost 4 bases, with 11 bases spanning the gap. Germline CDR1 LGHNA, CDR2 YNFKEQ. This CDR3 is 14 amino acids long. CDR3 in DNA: TGTGCCAGCAGCCAGCTAGGAATGTCAGATACGCAGTATTTT. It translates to CASSQLGMSDTQYF.

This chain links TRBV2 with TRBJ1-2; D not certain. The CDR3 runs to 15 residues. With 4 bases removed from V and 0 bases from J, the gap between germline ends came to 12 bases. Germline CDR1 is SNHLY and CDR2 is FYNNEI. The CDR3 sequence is CASSGGGFANYGYTF. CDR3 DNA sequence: TGTGCCAGCAGTGGAGGAGGCTTTGCTAACTATGGCTACACCTTC.

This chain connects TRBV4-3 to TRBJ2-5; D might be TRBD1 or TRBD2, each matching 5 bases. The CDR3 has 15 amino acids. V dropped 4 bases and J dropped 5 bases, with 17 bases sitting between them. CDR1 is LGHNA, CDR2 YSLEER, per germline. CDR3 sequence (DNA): TGCGCCAGCAGCCCAGCCTCCGGGGCGGGCGAGACCCAGTACTTC. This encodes CASSPASGAGETQYF.

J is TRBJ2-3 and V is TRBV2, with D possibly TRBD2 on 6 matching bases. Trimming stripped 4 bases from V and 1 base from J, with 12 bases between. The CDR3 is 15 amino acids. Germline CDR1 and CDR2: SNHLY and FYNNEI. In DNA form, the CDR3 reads TGTGCCAGCAGTGGGGACTCCACGGGCACAGATACGCAGTATTTT. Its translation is CASSGDSTGTDTQYF.

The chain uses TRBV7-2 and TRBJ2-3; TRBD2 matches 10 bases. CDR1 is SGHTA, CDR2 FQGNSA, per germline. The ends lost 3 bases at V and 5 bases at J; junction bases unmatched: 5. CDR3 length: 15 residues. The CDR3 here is CASSFQRGGGDTQYF. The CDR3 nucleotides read TGTGCCAGCAGCTTCCAGCGGGGGGGAGGAGATACGCAGTATTTT.

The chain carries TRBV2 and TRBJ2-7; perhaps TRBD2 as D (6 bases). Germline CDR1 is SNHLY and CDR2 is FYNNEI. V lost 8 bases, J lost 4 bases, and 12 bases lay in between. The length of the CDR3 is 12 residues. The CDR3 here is CASQRGGYEQYF. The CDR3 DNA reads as TGTGCCAGCCAAAGAGGAGGGTACGAGCAGTACTTC.

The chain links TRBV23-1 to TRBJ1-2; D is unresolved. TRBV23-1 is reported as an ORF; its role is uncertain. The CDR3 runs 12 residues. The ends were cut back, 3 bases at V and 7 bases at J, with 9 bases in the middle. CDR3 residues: CASSHVILGYTF. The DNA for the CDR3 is TGCGCCAGCAGTCATGTGATCCTTGGCTACACCTTC.

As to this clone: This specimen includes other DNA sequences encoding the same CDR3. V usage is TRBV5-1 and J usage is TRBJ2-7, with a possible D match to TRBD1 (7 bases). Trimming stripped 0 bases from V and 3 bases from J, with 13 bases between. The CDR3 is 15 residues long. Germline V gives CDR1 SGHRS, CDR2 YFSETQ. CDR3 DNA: TGCGCCAGCAGCTTGGGGCAGGGGGGTCTCTACGAGCAGTACTTC. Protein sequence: CASSLGQGGLYEQYF.

The CDR3, as DNA: TGCAGCTTTACTGGCGGGAGGGCCTCCACAGATACGCAGTATTTT. Its protein product is CSFTGGRASTDTQYF. The chain has TRBV29-1 and TRBJ2-3; TRBD2 matches at 9 bases. Germline CDR1 and CDR2: SQVTM and ANQGSEA. This CDR3 spans 15 amino acids. The V and J ends lost 8 bases and 2 bases, in that order; junction bases with no gene match: 11.